This T cell receptor beta chain was recorded in a study of cytomegalovirus exposure and HLA in healthy donors. Study-wide results and limits: In an earlier analysis, about 87% or about 30%: the productive usage of most TCR beta V segments.

Note on this clone: The antigen remains unidentified.

The CDR3 is made up of 14 amino acids. The germline gives CDR1 SGHNT, CDR2 YYREEE (reference sequence). The J segment lost 5 bases and the V segment lost 4 bases, leaving 8 bases of the junction unmatched. The PCR ran on 60 Vbeta and 13 Jbeta primers. Per the study methods: In a later analysis, approximately 80 million unique TCR beta chains included roughly 11 million shared by two or more donors. Here immunoSEQ multiplex PCR was the method, and the copy in TCRdb shows in-frame clones only, minus some. V, J and clone size reflect that table, while D and trimming were determined from the DNA. The sample totals roughly 100,000 clones. Healthy bone marrow donors made up the donor group.

The origin of this receptor is a man in his fifties or sixties in good health and CMV-seropositive. Sequencing input: PBMCs. This rearrangement joins TRBV5-4 to TRBJ2-7, with 8 bases lining up with TRBD1. The chain's CDR3 is CASSRDRPMDEQYF. As DNA, the CDR3 is TGTGCCAGCAGCCGGGACAGGCCAATGGACGAGCAGTACTTC.